What follows is one T cell receptor (beta chain) and its context. Its antigen is not known. The data were obtained in a study of neoadjuvant nivolumab and ipilimumab in lung cancer. Study observations and caveats: Resected tumors had greater TCR richness and clonality than uninvolved lung.

TCRdb's copy holds only in-frame clones and misses some; the assay was immunoSEQ multiplex PCR. This table has around 7,300 clones, more than 80% appearing once. This CDR3 spans 15 amino acids. Germline lookup yields CDR1 MNHNY and CDR2 SVGAGI (reference sequence). J gave up 3 bases and V 3 bases, and 5 bases lay outside the gene matches. The specimen was tumor tissue, collected after neoadjuvant nivolumab, alone or with ipilimumab, at or shortly before surgery. The TCR originated in an adult with non-small cell lung cancer. The chain recombines TRBV6-6 with TRBJ1-2, with 9 bases fitting TRBD1. CDR3 sequence: CASSYGTGPYYGYTF. CDR3 in DNA: TGTGCCAGCAGTTATGGGACAGGGCCGTACTATGGCTACACCTTC.